The next 27 T cell receptor beta chains were all read from a single sample in a study of blood T cell repertoires in COVID-19. Profiling relied on immunoSEQ multiplex PCR, and the TCRdb table lists in-frame clones only, not all of them. Found here are about 62,000 clones, 85% to 90% of them singletons; the top ten hold 0.95% to 1.5%. Sequences were obtained from peripheral blood. These receptor sequences come from an older woman with acute or convalescent COVID-19.

The chain uses TRBV28 and TRBJ2-1, with 7 bases lining up with TRBD2. V shed 8 bases and J 4 bases; nucleotides not matched to a gene: 11. The germline V gene encodes CDR1 MDHEN and CDR2 SYDVKM. There are 15 residues in the CDR3. The CDR3 spells CASGHASGSYNEQFF. The DNA for the CDR3 is TGTGCCAGCGGCCATGCTAGCGGAAGTTACAATGAGCAGTTCTTC.

The V and J genes are TRBV7-9 and TRBJ1-5; 8 positions match TRBD1. With 3 bases clipped from V and 6 bases from J, the junction kept 4 bases outside the gene matches. Germline CDR1 and CDR2: SEHNR and FQNEAQ (reference sequence). CDR3 length equals 14 residues. CDR3 coding DNA: TGTGCCAGCAGCTTGGACAGGGAGGCTCAGCCCCAGCATTTT. Translating it yields CASSLDREAQPQHF.

This sequence joins TRBV30 and TRBJ2-4; no clear D. Germline CDR1 GTSNPN, CDR2 SVGIG (reference sequence). The CDR3 totals 13 residues. Trimming shortened V by 4 bases and J by 0 bases, and 7 bases separated the two germline ends. CDR3 DNA: TGTGCCTGGACCCGGGTAGCCAAAAACATTCAGTACTTC. This gives the protein CAWTRVAKNIQYF.

This clone was counted only a few times. This chain connects TRBV2 to TRBJ2-7; 11 bases align to TRBD2. Germline values: CDR1 SNHLY, CDR2 FYNNEI. V trimming: 6 bases; J trimming: 4 bases; junction bases outside the gene matches: 11. The CDR3 totals 16 residues. The CDR3 sequence is CASRAGLAGGGYEQYV. The CDR3, as DNA: TGTGCCAGCAGGGCCGGGCTAGCGGGAGGAGGATACGAGCAGTACGTC.

The V and J genes are TRBV27 and TRBJ2-1; 8 positions agree with TRBD1. With 1 base clipped from V and 3 bases from J, the junction kept 2 bases outside the gene matches. This CDR3 comprises 15 residues. Per germline, CDR1 MNHEY and CDR2 SMNVEV (reference sequence). The CDR3 DNA sequence: TGTGCCAGCAGTTTATTCGGACAGGGCTACAATGAGCAGTTCTTC. Its translation: CASSLFGQGYNEQFF.

The chain couples TRBV3-1 (or the pseudogene TRBV3-2) to TRBJ1-2, with 10 bases identical to TRBD1. CDR3 length equals 18 residues. The V and J ends lost 0 bases and 8 bases, in that order; junction bases with no gene match: 15. Germline CDR1 is LGHDT and CDR2 is YNNKEL (reference sequence). The chain's CDR3 is CASSQEIMPGQGPRGYTF. The CDR3 nucleotides read TGTGCCAGCAGCCAAGAAATTATGCCGGGACAGGGGCCGAGGGGCTACACCTTC.

The CDR3 loop is CASSLRANTEAFF. The CDR3 bases are TGTGCCAGCAGCCTCAGGGCGAACACTGAAGCTTTCTTT. The chain links TRBV5-5 to TRBJ1-1, with a weak D call TRBD1 (5 bases). Germline CDR1 and CDR2: SGHKS and YYEKEE (reference sequence). The CDR3 length is 13 residues. The V end lost 4 bases, the J end lost 1 base, and 8 bases lay between the germline ends.

The chain couples TRBV5-1 to TRBJ1-2; no reliable D call. Per the germline V gene, CDR1 is SGHRS and CDR2 is YFSETQ. V was trimmed by 2 bases and J by 0 bases, leaving 8 bases between them. CDR3 length: 14 residues. Here the CDR3 DNA reads TGCGCCAGCAGCTTACAACAGACTAACTATGGCTACACCTTC. It is translated as CASSLQQTNYGYTF.

The chain combines TRBV5-5 with TRBJ2-3, with 8 nucleotides matching TRBD2. This CDR3 has 16 residues. Germline loops: CDR1 SGHKS, CDR2 YYEKEE (reference sequence). With 0 bases clipped from V and 6 bases from J, the junction kept 9 bases outside the gene matches. This chain's CDR3 is CASSLERGGRWDTQYF. CDR3 nucleotides: TGTGCCAGCAGCTTGGAACGGGGGGGCCGGTGGGATACGCAGTATTTT.

This chain connects TRBV12-3 or TRBV12-4 to TRBJ2-3; no definite D call. V was cut by 5 bases and J by 0 bases, with 3 bases left in between. The CDR3 consists of 12 residues. DNA of the CDR3: TGTGCCAGCAGTCATAGCACAGATACGCAGTATTTT. Translated, it gives CASSHSTDTQYF.

The rearrangement uses TRBV7-9 and TRBJ1-1; 9 bases agree with TRBD1. The CDR3 sequence is 16 residues long. V trimming: 5 bases; J trimming: 4 bases; junction bases outside the gene matches: 11. Germline CDR1 and CDR2: SEHNR and FQNEAQ (reference sequence). CDR3 residues: CASSREGTGGGTEAFF. DNA of the CDR3: TGTGCCAGCAGCCGCGAGGGAACAGGGGGCGGCACTGAAGCTTTCTTT.

In this sample, this clone turned up once. The CDR3: CASSLNRGSTEAFF. CDR3 in DNA: TGCGCCAGCAGCTTGAACAGGGGCAGCACTGAAGCTTTCTTT. This sequence joins TRBV5-1 and TRBJ1-1, with 7 bases that match TRBD1. The ends lost 1 base at V and 4 bases at J; junction bases unmatched: 4. The germline V gene encodes CDR1 SGHRS and CDR2 YFSETQ. The CDR3 has 14 residues.

The chain uses TRBV6-1 and TRBJ2-7, with a tentative D call TRBD1 (5 bases). V lost 2 bases to trimming and J lost 4 bases, with 15 bases between them. The CDR3 totals 15 residues. Germline CDR1 reads MNHNS; CDR2 reads SASEGT. The CDR3 DNA sequence: TGTGCCAGCAGTGAATATATCGGGCAGGGATACGAGCAGTACGTC. Translation gives CASSEYIGQGYEQYV.

The chain has TRBV11-3 and TRBJ2-1, with 9 bases matching TRBD2. With 5 bases clipped from V and 6 bases from J, the junction kept 5 bases outside the gene matches. The CDR3 length is 14 residues. From germline, CDR1 is SGHNT and CDR2 YENEEA. CDR3 sequence: CASSGSGGSNEQFF. In nucleotides, the CDR3 is TGTGCCAGCAGCGGGAGCGGGGGGTCCAATGAGCAGTTCTTC.

This clone was counted once. The chain joins TRBV3-1 (or the pseudogene TRBV3-2) to TRBJ1-2, with D possibly TRBD1 on 5 matching bases. The CDR3 length is 13 residues. The V end was cut by 0 bases, the J end by 8 bases, with 10 bases between. The germline CDR1 and CDR2 sequences are LGHDT and YNNKEL (reference sequence). Here the CDR3 reads CASSQEPGRGYTF. Written as DNA, the CDR3 is TGTGCCAGCAGCCAAGAACCAGGGAGGGGCTACACCTTC.

This clone was counted a single time. The V gene is TRBV2, the J gene TRBJ1-1, with D possibly being TRBD1 (5 bases). The CDR3 is 16 residues long. Trimming took 6 bases from V and 3 from J, leaving 20 bases between them. The germline CDR1 and CDR2 sequences are SNHLY and FYNNEI. The CDR3 sequence is CASSLDQGRWDTEAFF. Written as DNA, the CDR3 is TGTGCCAGCAGCCTCGACCAGGGAAGGTGGGACACTGAAGCTTTCTTT. Full variable domain (remainder filled in from reference TRBV2 and TRBJ1-1): EPEVTQTPSHQVTQMGQEVILRCVPISNHLYFYWYRQILGQKVEFLVSFYNNEISEKSEIFDDQFSVERPDGSNFTLKIRSTKLEDSAMYFCASSLDQGRWDTEAFFGQGTRLTVV.

This chain connects TRBV4-2 to TRBJ2-3; perhaps TRBD2 as D (5 bases). Germline V lookup: CDR1 LGHNA, CDR2 YNFKEQ. The CDR3 runs 15 residues. Trimming cost V 4 bases and J 1 base, with 12 bases left between them. In DNA form, the CDR3 reads TGTGCCAGCAGCCCCTGGAGCGGTGGCACAGATACGCAGTATTTT. Its translation: CASSPWSGGTDTQYF.

The chain employs TRBV5-1 and TRBJ2-3, with TRBD1 matching over 9 bases. V trimming: 3 bases; J trimming: 5 bases; junction bases outside the gene matches: 4. This CDR3 spans 14 amino acids. CDR1 and CDR2 (germline): SGHRS, YFSETQ. In DNA, the CDR3 is TGCGCCAGCAGCTCCGGGACAGGGAAAGATACGCAGTATTTT. This gives the protein CASSSGTGKDTQYF.

The chain combines TRBV19 with TRBJ2-1; tentative D call: TRBD2 (6 bases). The CDR3 covers 15 residues. The ends were cut back, 5 bases at V and 9 bases at J, with 20 bases in the middle. Germline V gene sequence: CDR1 LNHDA, CDR2 SQIVND (reference sequence). CDR3 nucleotides: TGTGCCAGTAGTGATGGCCAGTTGGTCGGGGGTGAGCAGTTCTTC. Translation gives CASSDGQLVGGEQFF.

The chain carries TRBV4-1 and TRBJ2-5, with a tentative D call TRBD1 (5 bases). Trimming took off 0 bases at V and 5 bases at J, with 7 bases between the two ends. CDR3 length equals 13 residues. Germline assignment: CDR1 MGHRA and CDR2 YSYEKL. The CDR3 DNA reads TGCGCCAGCAGCCAAGAACAGGCGGAGACCCAGTACTTC. This encodes CASSQEQAETQYF.

The rearrangement links TRBV11-2 to TRBJ1-3; a possible D gene is TRBD1 (6 bases). Germline CDR1 reads SGHAT; CDR2 reads FQNNGV. The CDR3 totals 15 residues. Trimming stripped 5 bases from V and 4 bases from J, with 15 bases between. The chain's CDR3 is CASSRQGWSGNTIYF. CDR3 nucleotides: TGTGCCAGCAGCCGGCAGGGGTGGTCCGGAAACACCATATATTTT.

This clone was observed once. This CDR3 reads CASSILGREPYNEQFF. The CDR3 DNA reads TGTGCCAGTAGTATCTTGGGGAGGGAACCTTACAATGAGCAGTTCTTC. The chain carries TRBV19 and TRBJ2-1; 7 positions match TRBD2. V shed 3 bases and J 4 bases; nucleotides not matched to a gene: 9. CDR1 and CDR2 from the germline V gene are LNHDA and SQIVND (reference sequence). This CDR3 is 16 amino acids long.

V usage is TRBV2 and J usage is TRBJ1-1; no reliable D call. The germline V gene has CDR1 SNHLY and CDR2 FYNNEI. V lost 5 bases and J lost 4, with 11 bases in between. The CDR3 is 13 residues long. CDR3 DNA: TGTGCCAGCAGTCCAGGCATGGGCACTGAAGCTTTCTTT. It is translated as CASSPGMGTEAFF.

The chain combines TRBV19 with TRBJ1-4; D not certain. The germline V and J ends were trimmed by 9 bases and 3 bases, with 17 bases remaining between them. The CDR3 is made up of 15 amino acids. Germline CDR1 and CDR2: LNHDA and SQIVND (reference sequence). The CDR3 DNA sequence: TGTGCCAGCCTCCGAACGCGGGCCTCTAATGAAAAACTGTTTTTT. Translated, it gives CASLRTRASNEKLFF. Complete variable domain (other parts from reference TRBV19 and TRBJ1-4): DGGITQSPKYLFRKEGQNVTLSCEQNLNHDAMYWYRQDPGQGLRLIYYSQIVNDFQKGDIAEGYSVSREKKESFPLTVTSAQKNPTAFYLCASLRTRASNEKLFFGSGTQLSVL.

This clone occurred a few times. This chain connects TRBV7-9 to TRBJ1-1; D is uncertain. Germline assignment: CDR1 SEHNR and CDR2 FQNEAQ (reference sequence). Trimming removed 1 base at V and 0 bases at J, with 6 bases between. CDR3 length equals 14 residues. The CDR3 loop is CASSLVRMNTEAFF. CDR3 nucleotide sequence: TGTGCCAGCAGCTTAGTCAGGATGAACACTGAAGCTTTCTTT. Using reference TRBV7-9 and TRBJ1-1 for the parts outside the CDR3, the full variable domain is DTGVSQNPRHKITKRGQNVTFRCDPISEHNRLYWYRQTLGQGPEFLTYFQNEAQLEKSRLLSDRFSAERPKGSFSTLEIQRTEQGDSAMYLCASSLVRMNTEAFFGQGTRLTVV.

The J gene is TRBJ1-1, the V gene TRBV25-1; D is possibly TRBD1 (5 bases). Per the germline V gene, CDR1 is MGHDK and CDR2 is SYGVNS. Trimming took off 9 bases at V and 4 bases at J, with 18 bases between the two ends. The length of the CDR3 is 14 residues. The CDR3 region is CASTPARGVTEAFF. Written as DNA, the CDR3 is TGTGCCAGTACACCTGCCCGGGGGGTCACTGAAGCTTTCTTT.

The rearrangement joins TRBV10-3 to TRBJ1-1, with D possibly TRBD1 on 5 matching bases. Trimming took off 10 bases at V and 3 bases at J, with 15 bases between the two ends. The germline CDR1 and CDR2 sequences are ENHRY and SYGVKD. CDR3 length: 13 residues. The CDR3 loop is CATFPGGDTEAFF. For the CDR3, the DNA is TGTGCCACCTTTCCGGGGGGGGACACTGAAGCTTTCTTT.